This is a list of T cell receptor beta chains from one sample in a study of T cells in Graves' hyperthyroidism and ophthalmopathy. In TCRdb, the multiplex PCR reads were re-called with MiXCR into one record per CDR3 protein. The table includes fewer than 650,000 distinct CDR3 sequences, about 14% detected once. Material for sequencing was blood. The receptor source for this set is a young woman with Graves' hyperthyroidism that later progressed to Graves' ophthalmopathy. CDR3s include the opening cysteine and the closing phenylalanine or tryptophan. Fields, in order: V gene, D gene, J gene, clone size, CDR3 protein, CDR3 DNA. The D gene is left open where the match is weak. Some rows mark clone size as missing; the rest say once, few, many or name a class of expanded clone.

TRBV2,.,TRBJ1-2,.,CASSEARSGSYTF,TGTGCCAGCAGCGAGGCCAGGTCGGGGAGCTACACCTTC
TRBV2,.,TRBJ2-2,many,CASSFFGGGDGELFF,TGTGCCAGCAGTTTTTTCGGAGGTGGGGACGGGGAGCTGTTTTTT
TRBV4-1,.,TRBJ2-3,few,CASSQENIPRGMGTDTQYF,TGCGCCAGCAGCCAAGAAAATATACCTCGGGGCATGGGCACAGATACGCAGTATTTT
TRBV6-1,TRBD1,TRBJ1-3,many,CASSWGTAASGNTIYF,TGTGCCAGCAGTTGGGGGACAGCCGCCTCTGGAAACACCATATATTTT
TRBV9,TRBD2,TRBJ2-3,many,CASSVGGGSTDTQYF,TGTGCCAGCAGCGTAGGGGGGGGGAGCACAGATACGCAGTATTTT
TRBV9,.,TRBJ2-7,many,CASSAHNSYEQYF,TGTGCCAGCAGCGCCCACAACTCCTACGAGCAGTACTTC
TRBV11-1,.,TRBJ1-1,many,CASSLEYDSEAFF,TGTGCCAGCAGCTTAGAGTACGACAGCGAAGCTTTCTTT
TRBV9,.,TRBJ1-2,few,CASSGTAWGGYTF,TGTGCCAGCAGCGGGACAGCCTGGGGTGGCTACACCTTC
TRBV10-3,.,TRBJ1-5,many,CAISESAVNQPQHF,TGTGCCATCAGTGAGTCGGCAGTCAATCAGCCCCAGCATTTT
TRBV30,TRBD1,TRBJ1-2,few,CAWSVGGTGAYGYTF,TGTGCCTGGAGTGTAGGCGGTACAGGGGCTTATGGCTACACCTTC
TRBV25-1,.,TRBJ2-7,many,CASSRGSHEQYF,TGTGCCAGCAGTCGAGGGTCCCACGAGCAGTACTTC
TRBV2,.,TRBJ2-5,many,CASSEKWGQETQYF,TGTGCCAGCAGTGAGAAGTGGGGACAAGAGACCCAGTACTTC
TRBV6-1,TRBD2,TRBJ2-1,many,CASRAPSSGTAYNEQFF,TGTGCCAGCAGGGCACCCTCTAGCGGGACCGCCTACAATGAGCAGTTCTTC
TRBV12-3/TRBV12-4,.,TRBJ2-2,many,CASSDYQNTGELFF,TGTGCCAGCAGTGACTACCAGAACACCGGGGAGCTGTTTTTT
TRBV4-1,.,TRBJ2-7,.,CASSSRGSDEQYF,TGCGCCAGCAGCAGTCGCGGTTCAGACGAGCAGTACTTC
TRBV7-9,.,TRBJ2-5,.,CASSQDLGAGETQYF,TGTGCCAGCAGCCAAGACCTGGGGGCAGGAGAGACCCAGTACTTC
TRBV30,TRBD1,TRBJ2-5,many,CAYIGRGPQYF,TGTGCCTATATCGGAAGGGGGCCCCAGTACTTC
TRBV24-1,.,TRBJ2-1,many,CATSGEGDEQFF,TGTGCCACCAGTGGTGAGGGGGATGAGCAGTTCTTC
TRBV6-1,.,TRBJ1-1,few,CASSPSGNLATEAFF,TGTGCCAGCAGTCCCTCAGGGAATCTAGCCACTGAAGCTTTCTTT
TRBV19,.,TRBJ1-5,.,CASSIVGGAGKGNQPQHF,TGTGCCAGTAGTATAGTGGGGGGGGCGGGGAAGGGCAATCAGCCCCAGCATTTT
TRBV11-2,TRBD1,TRBJ1-1,many,CASSLGTGTGGRETEAFF,TGTGCCAGCAGCTTAGGGACCGGGACAGGGGGCCGAGAGACTGAAGCTTTCTTT
TRBV28,TRBD1,TRBJ2-2,many,CASSSQGAGTGELFF,TGTGCCAGCAGTTCCCAGGGGGCGGGCACCGGGGAGCTGTTTTTT
TRBV5-1,.,TRBJ2-7,many,CASSSQGSYEQYF,TGCGCCAGCAGCTCACAGGGTTCCTACGAGCAGTACTTC